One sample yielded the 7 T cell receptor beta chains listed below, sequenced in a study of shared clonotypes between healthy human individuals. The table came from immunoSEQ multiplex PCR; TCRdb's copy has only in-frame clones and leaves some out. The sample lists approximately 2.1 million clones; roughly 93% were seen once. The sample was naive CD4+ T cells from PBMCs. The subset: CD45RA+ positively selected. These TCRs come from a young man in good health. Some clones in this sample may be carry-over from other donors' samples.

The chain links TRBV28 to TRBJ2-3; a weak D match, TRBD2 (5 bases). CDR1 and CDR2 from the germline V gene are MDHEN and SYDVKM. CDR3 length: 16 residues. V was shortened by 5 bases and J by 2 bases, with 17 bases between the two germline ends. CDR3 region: CASSTIPPRDTDTQYF. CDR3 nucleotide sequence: TGTGCCAGCAGTACCATTCCCCCCCGGGACACAGATACGCAGTATTTT.

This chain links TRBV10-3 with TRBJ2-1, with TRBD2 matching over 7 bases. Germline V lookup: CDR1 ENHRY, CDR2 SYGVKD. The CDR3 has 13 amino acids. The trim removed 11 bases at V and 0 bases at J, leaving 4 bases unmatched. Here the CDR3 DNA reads TGTGCCTCGGGCGGGAGCTCCTACAATGAGCAGTTCTTC. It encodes CASGGSSYNEQFF.

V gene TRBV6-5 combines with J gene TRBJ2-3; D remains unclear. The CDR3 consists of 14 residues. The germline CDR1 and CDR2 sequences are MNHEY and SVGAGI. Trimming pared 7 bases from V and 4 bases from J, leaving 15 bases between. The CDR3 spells CASNARSHPDTQYF. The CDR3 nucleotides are TGTGCCAGCAACGCTAGGAGTCATCCAGATACGCAGTATTTT.

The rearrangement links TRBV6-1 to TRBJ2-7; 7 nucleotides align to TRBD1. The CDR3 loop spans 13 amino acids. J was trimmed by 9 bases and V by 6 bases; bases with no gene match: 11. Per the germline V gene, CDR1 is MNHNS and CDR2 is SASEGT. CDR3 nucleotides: TGTGCCAGCAGCGCAGACAGGGAAGTCGGGCAGTACTTC. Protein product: CASSADREVGQYF.

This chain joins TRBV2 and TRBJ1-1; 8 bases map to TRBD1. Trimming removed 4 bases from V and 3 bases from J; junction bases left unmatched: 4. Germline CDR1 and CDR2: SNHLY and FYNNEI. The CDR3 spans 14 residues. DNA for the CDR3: TGTGCCAGCAGTGGACAGGGGTGGGACACTGAAGCTTTCTTT. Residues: CASSGQGWDTEAFF.

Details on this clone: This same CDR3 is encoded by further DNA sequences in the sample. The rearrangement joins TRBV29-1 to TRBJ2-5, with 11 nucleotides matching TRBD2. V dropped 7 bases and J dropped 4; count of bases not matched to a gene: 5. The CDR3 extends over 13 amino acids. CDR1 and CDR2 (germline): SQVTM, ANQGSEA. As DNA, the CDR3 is TGCAGCGCCCGTGGACTAGCGGGAGAGACCCAGTACTTC. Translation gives CSARGLAGETQYF. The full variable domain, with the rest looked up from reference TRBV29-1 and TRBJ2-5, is SAVISQKPSRDICQRGTSLTIQCQVDSQVTMMFWYRQQPGQSLTLIATANQGSEATYESGFVIDKFPISRPNLTFSTLTVSNMSPEDSSIYLCSARGLAGETQYFGPGTRLLVL.

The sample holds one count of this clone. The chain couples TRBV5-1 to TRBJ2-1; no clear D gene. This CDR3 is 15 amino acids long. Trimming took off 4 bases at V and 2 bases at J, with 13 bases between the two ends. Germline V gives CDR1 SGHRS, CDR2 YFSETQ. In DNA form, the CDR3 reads TGCGCCAGCAGCGCAGGTAGCAGAACCTACAATGAGCAGTTCTTC. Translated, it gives CASSAGSRTYNEQFF.